The TCR beta chain under discussion was sequenced for a study of blood T cell repertoires in COVID-19. Across the whole study: Sites in the United States, Italy and Spain provided acute and convalescent COVID-19 samples. PBMCs, B-cell-depleted T cells, or T cells provided the cDNA or gDNA that made up the material.

Trimming removed 0 bases from V and 3 bases from J; junction bases left unmatched: 8. The length of the CDR3 is 19 residues. CDR1 and CDR2 (germline): SGHNT, YYREEE (reference sequence). In the original processing: Reference gene primer amplification yielded estimated nucleated cell counts. Generated by immunoSEQ multiplex PCR, the TCRdb table keeps only in-frame clones and is missing some. Clone size and V and J calls were adopted from that table, with D and trimming inferred from the DNA. This table has approximately 140,000 clones, about four fifths appearing once. This chain links TRBV5-4 with TRBJ2-3, with 15 positions matching TRBD2. The sample was peripheral blood. The clonotype was recovered from a man in his sixties or seventies with acute or convalescent COVID-19. This CDR3 reads CASSLGTSGRGSGTDTQYF. CDR3 DNA sequence: TGTGCCAGCAGCTTGGGGACTAGCGGGAGGGGGTCCGGTACAGATACGCAGTATTTT. Variable domain in full (rest from reference TRBV5-4 and TRBJ2-3): ETGVTQSPTHLIKTRGQQVTLRCSSQSGHNTVSWYQQALGQGPQFIFQYYREEENGRGNFPPRFSGLQFPNYSSELNVNALELDDSALYLCASSLGTSGRGSGTDTQYFGPGTRLTVL.